This T cell receptor (beta chain) was profiled in a study of CXCR3-negative and CXCR3-positive naive CD8 T cells. The study's findings and limits: Comparably high diversity marked both naive subsets, whereas memory CD8+ cells had much lower diversity. When CXCR3-positive naive cells were set against CXCR3-negative naive cells, the former had more hydrophobic TRB CDR3s.

UMI labels and 5' RACE were used to prepare the TRB cDNA libraries. Following a re-call of the 5' RACE reads, TCRdb has one entry per CDR3 protein and lacks DNA. The sample yields about 50,000 distinct CDR3 sequences, of which the top ten take up approximately 0.56%. Note on this clonotype: The target antigen is unknown.

Triplicate sorting captured approximately 290,000 cells each from every CD8+ T cell subset. The authors gated naive CD8+ T cells as CD45RO-CCR7+CD27+CD95-. The CDR3 runs to 13 residues. The germline V gene encodes CDR1 SGHKS and CDR2 YYEKEE (reference sequence). The receptor comes from a human donor in good health. Some clones in this sample may be carry-over from other donors' samples. The genes are TRBV5-5 and TRBJ2-7. Sequencing was done on a sample of naive CXCR3+ CD8+ T cells from blood. The sample's subset: CD45RO-CCR7+CD27+CD95- naive CD8+ T cells expressing CXCR3 (TNR3+). The CDR3 reads CASSLTEPYEQYF.